This TCR beta chain was sequenced in a study of blood T cell repertoires in COVID-19. Study at large: The United States, Italy and Spain provided the acute and convalescent COVID-19 samples.

Germline V gives CDR1 GTSNPN, CDR2 SVGIG (reference sequence). The CDR3 is 12 amino acids. The germline V and J ends were trimmed by 2 bases and 5 bases, with 9 bases remaining between them. This clone was observed many times. Assignments of participants to cohorts depended upon their own reported clinical history. TCRdb keeps only in-frame clones here, not all; method: immunoSEQ multiplex PCR. The sample consists of 140,000 or so clones, about 82% of them appearing once. Sequencing used PBMCs or T cells enriched from blood (not recorded which). The sequence derives from a woman in her thirties or forties who had recovered from COVID-19. The gene calls are TRBV30 and TRBJ1-1, with D possibly matching TRBD1 (6 bases). CDR3 in amino acids: CAWSTGRTEAFF. For the CDR3, the DNA is TGTGCCTGGAGTACAGGGAGAACTGAAGCTTTCTTT. Full variable domain (remainder filled in from reference TRBV30 and TRBJ1-1): SQTIHQWPATLVQPVGSPLSLECTVEGTSNPNLYWYRQAAGRGLQLLFYSVGIGQISSEVPQNLSASRPQDRQFILSSKKLLLSDSGFYLCAWSTGRTEAFFGQGTRLTVV.